These 8 T cell receptor beta chains originate from one sample sequenced in a study of T-cell memory formation after mild COVID-19. TCRdb re-called the 5' RACE reads with MiXCR, one entry per CDR3 protein. The profile covers roughly 310,000 distinct CDR3 sequences, with around 15% appearing a single time and around 22% taken by the ten largest. Sequenced: PBMCs or a T cell subset sorted from them (not recorded which). These receptors came from a man younger than 35 who had mild COVID-19 (a few samples of this study predate the infection). Cell type and time point are not known.

The chain couples TRBV24-1 to TRBJ2-1; D is unclear. V lost 5 bases, J lost 2 bases, and 6 bases lay in between. Germline-derived CDR1 and CDR2 are KGHDR and SFDVKD. This CDR3 region has 13 residues. CDR3 residues: CATSAGTYNEQFF. CDR3 in DNA: TGTGCCACCAGTGCTGGGACCTACAATGAGCAGTTCTTC.

The chain uses TRBV3-1 and TRBJ2-1, with TRBD1 matching over 8 bases. Trimming at V came to 4 bases and at J to 5 bases, leaving 10 bases not matched to a gene. Germline V gives CDR1 LGHDT, CDR2 YNNKEL (reference sequence). The length of the CDR3 is 16 residues. The CDR3 spells CASSRAGTGLNNEQFF. The CDR3 DNA sequence: TGTGCCAGCAGCCGAGCCGGGACAGGACTTAACAATGAGCAGTTCTTC.

The chain employs TRBV20-1 and TRBJ1-1, with D hard to call. Germline V CDR1 and CDR2: DFQATT, SNEGSKA (reference sequence). This CDR3 spans 12 amino acids. The CDR3 DNA is TGCAGAACCTCGCAGCCGTTATCCGAAGCTTTCTTT. Protein: CRTSQPLSEAFF.

The J gene is TRBJ2-7, the V gene TRBV7-9; D may be TRBD2 (6 bases). V shed 2 bases and J shed 0 bases, with 14 bases lying between them. Germline V CDR1 and CDR2: SEHNR, FQNEAQ (reference sequence). This CDR3 region has 16 residues. CDR3 bases: TGTGCCAGCAGCTTATCTGGCGGGACGAGCTCCTACGAGCAGTACTTC. Translated, it gives CASSLSGGTSSYEQYF.

This clonotype is a singleton in its sample. CDR3 sequence (DNA): TGCGCCAGCAGCCAAGAAGGAAGTGTGGGCTACGAGCAGTACTTC. It yields the protein CASSQEGSVGYEQYF. The chain joins TRBV4-1 to TRBJ2-7; no reliable D call. Germline CDR1 reads MGHRA; CDR2 reads YSYEKL. The CDR3 is 15 residues long. The V end lost 0 bases, the J end lost 3 bases, and 12 bases lay between the germline ends.

The chain has TRBV12-3 or TRBV12-4 and TRBJ2-3; 12 positions match TRBD2. Unmatched junction bases numbered 3, after V lost 1 base and J lost 4 bases. This CDR3 is built from 16 residues. In DNA, the CDR3 is TGTGCCAGCAGTTTAGGCCCTAGCGGGGGGGCAGATACGCAGTATTTT. It yields the protein CASSLGPSGGADTQYF.

A few counts support this clonotype. The chain recombines TRBV12-3 or TRBV12-4 with TRBJ2-5, with D hard to call. The V end was cut by 5 bases, the J end by 2 bases, with 15 bases between. The CDR3 length is 15 residues. CDR3 amino acids: CASSVAAGPQETQYF. The CDR3 DNA reads as TGTGCCAGCAGTGTGGCGGCCGGGCCTCAAGAGACCCAGTACTTC.

The table lists this clonotype with a few counts. The genes are TRBV7-2 and TRBJ2-7; either TRBD1 or TRBD2 may fit D (6 bases each). This CDR3 spans 14 amino acids. Germline V CDR1 and CDR2: SGHTA, FQGNSA. V shed 1 base and J shed 7 bases, with 14 bases lying between them. CDR3 protein: CASSLDPGAREQYF. For the CDR3, the DNA is TGTGCCAGCAGCTTAGATCCGGGGGCGAGAGAGCAGTACTTC.